This section outlines one T cell receptor beta chain sequence together with its context. This clone's antigen is unknown. Base quality data are lacking; no much larger clone is found one base away. Participants in the prospective study were enrolled through a virtual design, were aged roughly 18 to 90 years, and lived in fewer than 30 United States geographic areas. Cohort assignment in the prospective study relied on participant-reported clinical history from a screening survey and a study questionnaire. Recovered participants in ImmuneRACE Cohort 3 were defined by two consecutive negative NP/OP PCR tests, clearance by a healthcare professional, or resolution of symptoms. In the prospective study, whole blood, serum and a nasopharyngeal or oropharyngeal swab were collected from each participant by mobile phlebotomists. Prospective study participants could optionally give additional blood draws and questionnaires over an approximately 2-month period. Prospective study blood samples were shipped either frozen or at room temperature before DNA extraction.

The immunoSEQ Assay, a bias-controlled multiplex PCR, was used to amplify TCRbeta CDR3 regions from genomic DNA. The original pipeline was this. The number of nucleated cells in each sample was estimated by amplification of reference gene primers within the assay. To quantify the absolute abundance of each unique TCRbeta CDR3 rearrangement, sequence reads were collapsed and filtered. For each sample, productive Simpson clonality was calculated by taking the square root of Simpson's diversity index across productive rearrangements. TCRdb holds this immuneACCESS table with in-frame rearrangements only. Some clones are missing; in checked studies, unresolved V genes explain under half, and the rest has no known cause. V, J and clone size are those of that table, while D and trimming were read from the DNA. The sample records 330,000 or so clones, roughly 88% of which are singletons. The ten largest clones add up to about 5% of the sample.

The sample is drawn from a study of blood T cell repertoires in COVID-19 (dated by TCRdb to about 2020). Background on the whole study: Samples covering the acute and convalescent phases of COVID-19 were provided by collaborators in the United States, Italy and Spain. The prospective study material was composed of cDNA or gDNA derived from T cells, B-cell-depleted T cells, or PBMCs. Deeply sampled blood TCRbeta repertoires from subjects exposed to, actively infected with, or recovered from COVID-19 were included in the dataset. A freely available public database, intended as a resource for researchers studying the immune response to SARS-CoV-2, is where the repertoires were released. Samples came from the ongoing ImmuneRACE study (first 160 participants) plus 1,254 subjects from 6 global collaborators. A de-identified subject ID, COVID-19 status, age in years and sex were almost always included in the sample metadata. Where HLA class I and class II types were available, the types were taken from metadata supplied by the sample provider, not from assay-based typing.

Overall study results and their limits: How much clinical and demographic metadata was included differed by source and by participant, and the metadata was provided uncurated.

Measured from the cysteine to the phenylalanine, the CDR3 is 16 residues long. Only the CDR3 portion is preserved as DNA: 48 bases, with reading frame beginning at the first base. The V end loses 3 bases and the J end loses 4 bases, and a stretch of 18 bases separates them. CDR1 is given as MNHNS and CDR2 as SASEGT, both from the germline V gene. In this chain, TRBV6-1 is recombined with TRBJ2-5; the D segment could be TRBD1, given 6 matching bases. Sequencing was performed on PBMCs or T cells enriched from blood (not recorded which). The sequence came from a man younger than 45 who had recovered from COVID-19. DNA sequence: TGTGCCAGCAGTGAGCGTGCAGGGGCGGTAGGAGAGACCCAGTACTTC. It translates as CASSERAGAVGETQYF.